This TCR beta chain is drawn from a study of shared clonotypes between healthy human individuals. Study-wide findings and caveats: Shared clonotypes: about 5.3% naive CD4, roughly 3.8% naive CD8, around 2.4% memory CD4, around 0.4% memory CD8. Rarefaction indicated that sorted-subset sequencing remained incomplete although depth was large. Only a few donors were included, so the genetic and exposure-history diversity represented was limited.

CDR3 length: 15 amino acids. V lost 1 base and J lost 6, with 14 bases in between. Germline-derived CDR1 and CDR2 are SGHTA and FQGNSA. In the case of this clone: What it binds is not known.

CD45RA-negative memory and CD45RA+ naive subsets were split from the CD4+ cells. Profiled with immunoSEQ multiplex PCR; TCRdb holds only in-frame clones, not every one. The table lists about 700,000 clones, approximately 74% of them singletons, with about 1.8% in the top ten. The sequenced sample consisted of memory CD4+ T cells sorted from blood. Subset reported: CD45RA-negative fraction. The sequence derives from a woman aged 30 to 39 in good health. The chain uses TRBV7-2 and TRBJ2-3, with D unclear. DNA for the CDR3: TGTGCCAGCAGCTTAGGCTTCGAAGTGAGGGATACGCAGTATTTT. Its translation: CASSLGFEVRDTQYF.